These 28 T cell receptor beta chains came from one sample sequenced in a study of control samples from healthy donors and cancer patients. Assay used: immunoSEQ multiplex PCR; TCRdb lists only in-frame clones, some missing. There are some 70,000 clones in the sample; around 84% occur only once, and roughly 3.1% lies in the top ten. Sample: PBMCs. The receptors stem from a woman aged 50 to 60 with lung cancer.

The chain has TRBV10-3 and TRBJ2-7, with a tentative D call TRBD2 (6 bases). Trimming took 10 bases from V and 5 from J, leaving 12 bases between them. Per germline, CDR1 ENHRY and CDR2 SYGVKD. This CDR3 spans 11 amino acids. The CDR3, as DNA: TGTGCCACCACGTCGGGGGACGAGCAGTACTTC. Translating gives CATTSGDEQYF.

This chain's CDR3 is CASGPLDRGNQPQHF. CDR3 DNA sequence: TGTGCTAGTGGTCCATTAGACAGGGGCAATCAGCCCCAGCATTTT. The rearrangement links TRBV12-5 to TRBJ1-5; 7 bases are shared with TRBD1. The CDR3 has 15 residues. V was pared by 5 bases and J by 2 bases, with 6 bases of the junction left unmatched. Germline-derived CDR1 and CDR2 are LGHNT and FRNRAP.

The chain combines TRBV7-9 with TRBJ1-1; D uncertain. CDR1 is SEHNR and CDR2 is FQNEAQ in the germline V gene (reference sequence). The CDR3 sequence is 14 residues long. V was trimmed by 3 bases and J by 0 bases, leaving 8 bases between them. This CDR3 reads CASSFEGMNTEAFF. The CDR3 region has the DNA TGTGCCAGCAGCTTCGAGGGAATGAACACTGAAGCTTTCTTT.

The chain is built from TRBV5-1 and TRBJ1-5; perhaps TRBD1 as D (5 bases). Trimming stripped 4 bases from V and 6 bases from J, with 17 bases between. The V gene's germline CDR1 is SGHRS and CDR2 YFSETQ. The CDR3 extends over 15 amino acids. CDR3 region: CASSQGAGDGQPQHF. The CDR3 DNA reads TGCGCCAGCAGCCAGGGCGCTGGGGACGGTCAGCCCCAGCATTTT.

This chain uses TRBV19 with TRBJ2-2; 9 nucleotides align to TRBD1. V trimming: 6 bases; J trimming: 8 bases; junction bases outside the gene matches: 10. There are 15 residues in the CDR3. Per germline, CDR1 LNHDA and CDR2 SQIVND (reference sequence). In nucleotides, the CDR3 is TGTGCCAGTAGCTTGCAACAGGGGGCGAGGGGGGAGCTGTTTTTT. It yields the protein CASSLQQGARGELFF.

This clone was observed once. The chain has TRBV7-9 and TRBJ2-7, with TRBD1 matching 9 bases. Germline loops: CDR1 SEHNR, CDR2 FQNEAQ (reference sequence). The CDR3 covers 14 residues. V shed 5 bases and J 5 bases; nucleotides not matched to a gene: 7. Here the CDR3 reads CASSQGQGGHEQYF. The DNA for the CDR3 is TGTGCCAGCAGCCAGGGACAGGGCGGGCACGAGCAGTACTTC.

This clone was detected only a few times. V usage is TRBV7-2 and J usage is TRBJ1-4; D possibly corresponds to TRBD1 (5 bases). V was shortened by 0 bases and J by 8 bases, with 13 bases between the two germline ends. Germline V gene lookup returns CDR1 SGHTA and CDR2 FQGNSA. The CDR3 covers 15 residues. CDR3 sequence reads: CASSLAVTAREKLFF. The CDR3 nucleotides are TGTGCCAGCAGCTTAGCCGTGACAGCGAGGGAAAAACTGTTTTTT.

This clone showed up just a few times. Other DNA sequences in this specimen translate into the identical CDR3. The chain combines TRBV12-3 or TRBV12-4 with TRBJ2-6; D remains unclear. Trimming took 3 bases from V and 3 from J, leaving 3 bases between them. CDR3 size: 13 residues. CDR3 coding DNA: TGTGCCAGCAGTTTGGTTGGGGCCAACGTCCTGACTTTC. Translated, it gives CASSLVGANVLTF.

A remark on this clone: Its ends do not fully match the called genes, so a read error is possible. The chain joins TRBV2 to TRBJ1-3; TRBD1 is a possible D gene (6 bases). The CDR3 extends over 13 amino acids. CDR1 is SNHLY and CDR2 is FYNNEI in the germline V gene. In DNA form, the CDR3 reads TGTGCCAGCAACTCAGGGGTAGGAAACGCCATATATTTT. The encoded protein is CASNSGVGNAIYF.

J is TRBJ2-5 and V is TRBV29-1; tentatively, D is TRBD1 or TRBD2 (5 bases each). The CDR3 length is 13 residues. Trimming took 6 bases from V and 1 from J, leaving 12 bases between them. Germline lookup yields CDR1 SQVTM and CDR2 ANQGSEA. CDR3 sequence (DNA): TGCAGCGTCGGGGACGGCGTCCAAGAGACCCAGTACTTC. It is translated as CSVGDGVQETQYF. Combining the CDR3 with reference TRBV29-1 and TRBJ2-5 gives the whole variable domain SAVISQKPSRDICQRGTSLTIQCQVDSQVTMMFWYRQQPGQSLTLIATANQGSEATYESGFVIDKFPISRPNLTFSTLTVSNMSPEDSSIYLCSVGDGVQETQYFGPGTRLLVL.

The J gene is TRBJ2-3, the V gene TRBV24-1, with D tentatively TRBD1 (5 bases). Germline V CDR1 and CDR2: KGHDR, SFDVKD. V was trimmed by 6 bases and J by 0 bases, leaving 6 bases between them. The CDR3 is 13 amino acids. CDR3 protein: CATSKGSTDTQYF. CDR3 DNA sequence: TGTGCCACCAGTAAGGGGAGCACAGATACGCAGTATTTT.

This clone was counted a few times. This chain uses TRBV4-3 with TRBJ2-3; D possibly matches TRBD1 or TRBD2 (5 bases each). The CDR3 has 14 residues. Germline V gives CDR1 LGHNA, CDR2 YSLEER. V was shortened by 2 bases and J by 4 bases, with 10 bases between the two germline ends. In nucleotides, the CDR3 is TGCGCCAGCAGCCAACTTATGGGGGCAGATACGCAGTATTTT. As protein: CASSQLMGADTQYF.

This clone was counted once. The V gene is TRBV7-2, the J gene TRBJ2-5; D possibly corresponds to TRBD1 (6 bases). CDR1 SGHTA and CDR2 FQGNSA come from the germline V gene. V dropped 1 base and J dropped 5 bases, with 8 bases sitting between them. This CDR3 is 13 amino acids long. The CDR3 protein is CASSLDREETQYF. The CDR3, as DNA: TGTGCCAGCAGCTTAGACAGGGAGGAGACCCAGTACTTC. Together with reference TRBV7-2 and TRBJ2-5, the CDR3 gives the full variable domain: GAGVSQSPSNKVTEKGKDVELRCDPISGHTALYWYRQSLGQGLEFLIYFQGNSAPDKSGLPSDRFSAERTGGSVSTLTIQRTQQEDSAVYLCASSLDREETQYFGPGTRLLVL.

In DNA, the CDR3 is TGTGCCAGTCACCCCGGGACAGGGCACTACGAGCAGTACTTC. This translates into CASHPGTGHYEQYF. V and J are TRBV2 and TRBJ2-7; the match to TRBD1 covers 9 bases. CDR1 and CDR2 (germline): SNHLY, FYNNEI. V shed 9 bases, J shed 3 bases, and the junction held 9 bases outside the gene matches. The CDR3 length is 14 residues.

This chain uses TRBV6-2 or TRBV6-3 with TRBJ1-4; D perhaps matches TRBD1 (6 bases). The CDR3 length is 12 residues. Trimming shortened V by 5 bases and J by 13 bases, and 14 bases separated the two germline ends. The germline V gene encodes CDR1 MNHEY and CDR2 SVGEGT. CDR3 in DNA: TGTGCCAGCAGTCCAGACAGGCTTGGACTGTTTTTT. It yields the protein CASSPDRLGLFF.

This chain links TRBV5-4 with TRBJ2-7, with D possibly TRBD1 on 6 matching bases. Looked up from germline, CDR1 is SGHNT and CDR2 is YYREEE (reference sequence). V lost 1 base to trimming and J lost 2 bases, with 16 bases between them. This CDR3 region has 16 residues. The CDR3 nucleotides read TGTGCCAGCAGCTTGCTAGGGGACAAAGGGGCCTACGAGCAGTACTTC. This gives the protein CASSLLGDKGAYEQYF.

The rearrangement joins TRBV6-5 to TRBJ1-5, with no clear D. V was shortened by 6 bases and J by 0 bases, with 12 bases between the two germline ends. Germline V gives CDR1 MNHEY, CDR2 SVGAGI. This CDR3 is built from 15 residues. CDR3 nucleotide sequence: TGTGCCAGCAGAAATTACAGAGTTAGCAATCAGCCCCAGCATTTT. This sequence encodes CASRNYRVSNQPQHF.

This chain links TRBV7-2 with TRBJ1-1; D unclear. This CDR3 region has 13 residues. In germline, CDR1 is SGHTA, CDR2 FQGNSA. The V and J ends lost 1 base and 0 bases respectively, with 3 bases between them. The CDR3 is CASSLDVNTEAFF. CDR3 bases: TGTGCCAGCAGCTTAGACGTGAACACTGAAGCTTTCTTT.

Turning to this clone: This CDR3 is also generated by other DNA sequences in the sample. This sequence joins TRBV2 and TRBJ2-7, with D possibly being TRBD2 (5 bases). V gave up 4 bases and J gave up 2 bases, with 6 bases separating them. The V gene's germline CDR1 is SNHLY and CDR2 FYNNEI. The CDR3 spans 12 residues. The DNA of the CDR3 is TGTGCCAGCAGTGCCGGGACCTACGAGCAGTACTTC. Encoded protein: CASSAGTYEQYF.

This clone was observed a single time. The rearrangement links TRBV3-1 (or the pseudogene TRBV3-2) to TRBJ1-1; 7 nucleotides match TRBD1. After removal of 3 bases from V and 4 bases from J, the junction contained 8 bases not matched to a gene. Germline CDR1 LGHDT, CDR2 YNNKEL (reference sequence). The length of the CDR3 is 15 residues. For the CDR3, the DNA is TGTGCCAGCAGCCAGTTGACAGGGAGGAGCACTGAAGCTTTCTTT. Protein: CASSQLTGRSTEAFF.

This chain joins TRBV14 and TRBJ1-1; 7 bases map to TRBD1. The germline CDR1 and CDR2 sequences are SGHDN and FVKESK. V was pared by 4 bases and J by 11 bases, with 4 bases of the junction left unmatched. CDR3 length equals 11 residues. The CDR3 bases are TGTGCCAGCAGCCGACAGGGTAGGGCTTTCTTT. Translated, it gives CASSRQGRAFF.

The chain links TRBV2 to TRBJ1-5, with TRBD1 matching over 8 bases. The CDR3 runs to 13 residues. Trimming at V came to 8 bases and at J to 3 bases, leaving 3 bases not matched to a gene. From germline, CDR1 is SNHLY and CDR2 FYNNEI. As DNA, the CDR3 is TGTGCCAGCCAGCAGGGGGCCAATCAGCCCCAGCATTTT. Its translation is CASQQGANQPQHF.

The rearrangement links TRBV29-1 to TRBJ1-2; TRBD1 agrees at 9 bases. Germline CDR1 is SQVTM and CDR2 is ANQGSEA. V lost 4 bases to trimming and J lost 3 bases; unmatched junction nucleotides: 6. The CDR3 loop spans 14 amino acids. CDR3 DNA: TGCAGCGTTGGGGGGACAGGGAAGGACTATGGCTACACCTTC. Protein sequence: CSVGGTGKDYGYTF.

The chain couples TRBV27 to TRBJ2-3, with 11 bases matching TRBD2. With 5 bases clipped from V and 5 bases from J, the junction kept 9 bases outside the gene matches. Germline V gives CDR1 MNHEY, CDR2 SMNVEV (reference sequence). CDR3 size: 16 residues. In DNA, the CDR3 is TGTGCCAGCAGTGCCCGACTAGCGGGGACGGAAGATACGCAGTATTTT. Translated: CASSARLAGTEDTQYF.

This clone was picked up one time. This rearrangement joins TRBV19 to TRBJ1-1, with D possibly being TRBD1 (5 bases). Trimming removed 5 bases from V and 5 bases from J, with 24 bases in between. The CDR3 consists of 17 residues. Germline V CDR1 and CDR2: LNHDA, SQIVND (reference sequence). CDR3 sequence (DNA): TGTGCCAGTAGTCCGGACGGGGGGGATGCTAGGAGGACTGAAGCTTTCTTT. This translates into CASSPDGGDARRTEAFF.

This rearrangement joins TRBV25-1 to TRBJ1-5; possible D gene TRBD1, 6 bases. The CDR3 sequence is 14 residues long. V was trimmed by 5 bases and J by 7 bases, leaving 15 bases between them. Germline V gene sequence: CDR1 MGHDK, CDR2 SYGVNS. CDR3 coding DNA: TGTGCCAGCAGTTCAAACAGGGAATCCCAGCCCCAGCATTTT. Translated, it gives CASSSNRESQPQHF.

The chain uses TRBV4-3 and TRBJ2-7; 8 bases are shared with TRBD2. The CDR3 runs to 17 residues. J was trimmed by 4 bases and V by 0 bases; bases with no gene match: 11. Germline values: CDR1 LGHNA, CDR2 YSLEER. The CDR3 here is CASSQDHEGLGLYEQYF. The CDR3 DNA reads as TGCGCCAGCAGCCAAGATCATGAGGGACTAGGCCTATACGAGCAGTACTTC.

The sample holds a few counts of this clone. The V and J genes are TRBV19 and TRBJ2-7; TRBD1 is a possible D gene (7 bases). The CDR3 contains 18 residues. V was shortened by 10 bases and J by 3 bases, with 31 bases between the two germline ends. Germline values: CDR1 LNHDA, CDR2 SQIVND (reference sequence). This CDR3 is CATSLPRTGGKIGYEQYF. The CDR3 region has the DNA TGTGCCACCTCCTTACCTCGGACAGGCGGGAAAATAGGCTACGAGCAGTACTTC.